Reported below is one T cell receptor beta chain. The sample originates from a study of blood T cells in healthy people across ages. Trimming removed 2 bases from V and 4 bases from J, with 15 bases in between. This CDR3 has 16 amino acids. From germline, CDR1 is SGHRS and CDR2 YFSETQ. With a J-beta primer mix and a sample-barcoded 5' primer, a second PCR ran about 7 to 12 cycles. One entry per CDR3 protein results from TCRdb running MiXCR on the 5' RACE reads. The data show some 1,500,000 distinct CDR3 sequences, approximately 42% seen once. The sample was blood. This receptor was taken from a young woman in good health. This chain links TRBV5-1 with TRBJ2-2; D unresolved. The CDR3 reads CASSLFEAQRTGELFF. In DNA, the CDR3 is TGCGCCAGCAGCTTATTCGAGGCCCAACGCACCGGGGAGCTGTTTTTT. Based on the CDR3 plus reference TRBV5-1 and TRBJ2-2, the full variable domain is KAGVTQTPRYLIKTRGQQVTLSCSPISGHRSVSWYQQTPGQGLQFLFEYFSETQRNKGNFPGRFSGRQFSNSRSEMNVSTLELGDSALYLCASSLFEAQRTGELFFGEGSRLTVL.